The TCR beta chain described here comes from a study of low-dose radiotherapy and immunotherapy resistance in tumors. About the research overall: The schedule for Cohort 2 used 1 Gy per fraction every two weeks, which added up to 13 Gy over 26 weeks. The study gave patients oral aspirin 300 mg daily for four cycles from cycle 1 day 1. Given every two weeks, intravenous cyclophosphamide 200 mg/m2 preceded radiation and immunotherapy by one day.

There are 18 residues in the CDR3. With 5 bases removed from V and 0 bases from J, the gap between germline ends came to 22 bases. First-strand cDNA used TRAV- and TRBV-specific primers, covering alpha and beta chains. A roughly 20-cycle PCR with a constant-region primer and V-primer adapter amplified TCRs. TCRdb passed the reads through MiXCR, listing each CDR3 protein once. The sample lists about 97,000 distinct CDR3 sequences; about 20% were seen once. Time point given: after trial treatment. Treatment indicated: LDRT plus nivolumab, ipilimumab, low-dose cyclophosphamide and aspirin (RACIN trial). This clonotype was counted ten times or more.

The sequence derives from a male donor with prostate cancer. The specimen comprised PBMCs, sampled after low-dose radiotherapy plus immunotherapy. This chain connects TRBV12-3 or TRBV12-4 to TRBJ1-1, with a possible D match to TRBD1 (5 bases). In nucleotides, the CDR3 is TGTGCCAGCAGTCCAATGCAGGGCCTCAACGCTATGAACACTGAAGCTTTCTTT. Translating gives CASSPMQGLNAMNTEAFF.